This T cell receptor (beta chain) was observed in a study of T-cell memory formation after mild COVID-19. This clonotype was seen at least ten times. Its specificity is not known. The germline gives CDR1 SGHRS, CDR2 YFSETQ. The J segment lost 8 bases and the V segment lost 3 bases, leaving 4 bases of the junction unmatched. This CDR3 has 14 residues. One entry per CDR3 protein, called by TCRdb with MiXCR from the 5' RACE reads. The sample yields about 170,000 distinct CDR3 sequences, roughly 13% seen once. Points from the study as a whole: A second wave of clones peaked on day 37, and their SARS-CoV-2 specificity went unconfirmed.

The sequence was obtained from a man aged 18-30 years who had mild COVID-19 (a few samples of this study predate the infection). Cell type and time point are not known. Material: PBMCs or a T cell subset sorted from them (not recorded which). The chain is built from TRBV5-1 and TRBJ2-1, with TRBD1 matching over 11 bases. Here the CDR3 DNA reads TGCGCCAGCAGCTATGGACAGGGGGCCGATGAGCAGTTCTTC. Protein: CASSYGQGADEQFF.